The entry that follows covers one T cell receptor (beta chain) sequence. The data stem from a study of blood T cell repertoires in COVID-19. V was cut by 4 bases and J by 7 bases, with 18 bases left in between. The CDR3 loop spans 15 amino acids. The germline gives CDR1 SGHRS, CDR2 YFSETQ. Assay: immunoSEQ multiplex PCR; the TCRdb copy retains only in-frame clones and omits some. Here the sample spans about 74,000 clones, about 69% being singletons. Sample: peripheral blood. This clonotype was obtained from a man aged 65 to 85 with acute or convalescent COVID-19. V is TRBV5-1 and J is TRBJ2-1, with D perhaps matching TRBD2 (7 bases). CDR3 protein: CASSPREGGGNEQFF. DNA of the CDR3: TGCGCCAGCAGCCCCCGAGAGGGAGGGGGGAATGAGCAGTTCTTC.